This T cell receptor beta chain derives from a study of blood T cell repertoires in COVID-19. The repertoire was sequenced with immunoSEQ multiplex PCR; TCRdb's copy has only in-frame clones and lacks some. The sample gives 250,000 to 350,000 clones, around nine tenths of which show up once; roughly 4.1% is in the top ten. Germline V lookup: CDR1 LNHNV, CDR2 YYDKDF (reference sequence). The V and J ends lost 1 base and 9 bases, in that order; junction bases with no gene match: 0. There are 13 residues in the CDR3. This TCR came from a woman aged 50 to 65 with active or convalescent COVID-19. Source material: peripheral blood. The V and J genes are TRBV15 and TRBJ1-6, with 7 bases fitting TRBD1. CDR3 region: CATSRGQGSPLHF. CDR3 in DNA: TGTGCCACCAGCAGAGGACAGGGTTCACCCCTCCACTTT.